This TCR beta chain stems from a study of cytomegalovirus exposure and HLA in healthy donors. Study-wide results and caveats: It was around 160 TCR beta chains that were listed as cytomegalovirus-associated. Most TCR sequences were seen very rarely across donors, but some public TCRs occurred in many. Cytomegalovirus status was reportedly diagnosed by the classifier with high sensitivity and specificity. Subsequent analysis revealed that first-cohort TCR clusters tended to co-occur in the 120 or so validation repertoires.

CDR1 and CDR2 (germline): SGDLS, YYNGEE. The CDR3 sequence is 13 residues long. V lost 1 base to trimming and J lost 3 bases, with 7 bases between them. Using immunoSEQ multiplex PCR, the repertoire was profiled, and TCRdb retains in-frame clones only, with some absent. The top ten hold approximately 1% of the sample, which has roughly 330,000 clones, 75% to 90% seen once. Details on this clone: Its antigen is not identified.

This TCR was sampled from a woman aged 25 to 45 in good health and CMV-seropositive. Sequencing input: PBMCs. This chain joins TRBV9 and TRBJ1-1, with D tentatively TRBD1 (5 bases). Written as DNA, the CDR3 is TGTGCCAGCAGCGTAAGAGGGGACACTGAAGCTTTCTTT. Residues: CASSVRGDTEAFF.